This is a list of T cell receptor beta chains from one sample in a study of blood T cell repertoires in COVID-19. The assay was immunoSEQ multiplex PCR, and TCRdb's table has in-frame clones only and misses some. Among roughly 250,000 clones, around 91% were seen once, and the ten largest hold 2% to 3%. The sequenced sample was PBMCs or T cells enriched from blood (not recorded which). The receptor source for this set is a woman younger than 30 who had recovered from COVID-19. Each CDR3 is given with its conserved first and last residue.

>TRBJ1-2|TRBV19
CASSRQGVETYGYTF
>TRBJ2-5|TRBV2
CASSPGLAGGLGETQYF
>TRBJ2-5|TRBV9
CASSVALRGEETQYF
>TRBJ1-2|TRBV3-1/TRBV3-2
CASSVGQGNVDGYTF
>TRBJ2-5|TRBV6-6
CASSYEGQTQYF
>TRBJ1-1|TRBV5-6
CASSPAGANTEAFF
>TRBJ2-2|TRBV19
CASSKGNLGQGVAGELFF
>TRBJ2-2|TRBV10-3
CAILLLGLAGAPNTGELFF
>TRBJ1-6|TRBV28
CASRIGQGRSPLHF
>TRBJ2-1|TRBV7-8
CASSPEWDSSYNEQFF
>TRBJ2-5|TRBV4-2
CASSQAGTSGGAEETQYF
>TRBJ1-5|TRBV12-5
CASGPGLDQPQHF
>TRBJ1-5|TRBV18
CASSPGQGRYNQPQHF
>TRBJ1-2|TRBV6-5
CASTRKGARGYTF
>TRBJ1-2|TRBV7-9
CASSPQDGYTF
>TRBJ2-7|TRBV20-1
CSASFAGSSYEQYF
>TRBJ2-7|TRBV4-1
CSGTEGDEQYF
>TRBJ1-2|TRBV13
CASSTRGGGYTF
>TRBJ2-5|TRBV7-2
CASSPDIPQETQYF
>TRBJ2-1|TRBV29-1
CSGGSSYNEQFF
>TRBJ2-7|TRBV7-8
CASSPTGDEQYF
>TRBJ2-7|TRBV9
CASSPDGISYYEQYF
>TRBJ1-6|TRBV5-4
CASSREYNSPLHF
>TRBJ2-7|TRBV15
CATSRSGVGYEQYF
>TRBJ1-2|TRBV27
CASSLSGRSSSGYGYTF
>TRBJ1-1|TRBV2
CASSPRTGRTEAFF
>TRBJ2-2|TRBV6-5
CASNAVSGGTGELFF
>TRBJ1-1|TRBV14
CASSPRIGATEAFF
>TRBJ2-2|TRBV5-1
CASSLSVYTGELFF
>TRBJ2-4|TRBV6-1
CASSESGGVYQNIQYF
>TRBJ2-7|TRBV5-1
CASSLLGTPYEQYF